The 18 T cell receptor beta chains below all came from one sample that was sequenced in a study of T cells in Graves' hyperthyroidism and ophthalmopathy. Amplified TCR beta CDR3 regions came from RNA transcripts. An initial round of RT-PCR targeting the TCR CDR3 relied on the HTBI primer set. TCRdb used MiXCR to reprocess the multiplex PCR reads, holding one entry per CDR3 protein. The table has about 320,000 distinct CDR3 sequences, over 15% seen once. Sequencing was carried out using blood. These receptors were taken from a man aged 25-40 years with Graves' hyperthyroidism.

The J gene is TRBJ2-3, the V gene TRBV5-1; possible D gene TRBD2, 6 bases. Germline loops: CDR1 SGHRS, CDR2 YFSETQ. Trimming shortened V by 2 bases and J by 0 bases, and 16 bases separated the two germline ends. The CDR3 is made up of 17 amino acids. This chain's CDR3 is CASSLPPGGTSTDTQYF. The DNA for the CDR3 is TGCGCCAGCAGCTTACCCCCCGGCGGGACTAGCACAGATACGCAGTATTTT.

This clonotype occurred many times. J is TRBJ1-1 and V is TRBV20-1; D is perhaps TRBD1 (6 bases). This CDR3 is 12 amino acids long. V was trimmed by 5 bases and J by 1 base, leaving 8 bases between them. Germline V gives CDR1 DFQATT, CDR2 SNEGSKA (reference sequence). The DNA for the CDR3 is TGCAGTGCTGCGGACAGGAACACTGAAGCTTTCTTT. Translation gives CSAADRNTEAFF.

This clonotype was counted at least ten times. This chain uses TRBV15 with TRBJ2-1; 12 bases line up with TRBD2. Germline V CDR1 and CDR2: LNHNV, YYDKDF (reference sequence). With 3 bases clipped from V and 7 bases from J, the junction kept 7 bases outside the gene matches. The CDR3 loop spans 16 amino acids. This CDR3 is CATSRARTSGENEQFF. The CDR3 DNA reads as TGTGCCACCAGCAGGGCCAGGACTAGCGGGGAGAATGAGCAGTTCTTC.

The chain links TRBV5-1 to TRBJ1-3, with no clear D. This CDR3 region has 13 residues. Germline V gene sequence: CDR1 SGHRS, CDR2 YFSETQ. Trimming cost V 0 bases and J 7 bases, with 8 bases left between them. For the CDR3, the DNA is TGCGCCAGCAGCTTGGACCCGGGGAACACCATATATTTT. Translating gives CASSLDPGNTIYF.

This rearrangement joins TRBV19 to TRBJ1-5; a weak D match, TRBD1 (6 bases). In germline, CDR1 is LNHDA, CDR2 SQIVND (reference sequence). Between the trimmed V and J ends, which lost 4 bases and 1 base, there was a span of 23 bases. The CDR3 contains 19 residues. This chain's CDR3 is CASSTSGEVFMSSNQPQHF. The CDR3 nucleotides read TGTGCCAGTAGTACCTCAGGGGAGGTTTTTATGAGCAGCAATCAGCCCCAGCATTTT. The variable domain in full, with the rest retrieved from reference TRBV19 and TRBJ1-5, is DGGITQSPKYLFRKEGQNVTLSCEQNLNHDAMYWYRQDPGQGLRLIYYSQIVNDFQKGDIAEGYSVSREKKESFPLTVTSAQKNPTAFYLCASSTSGEVFMSSNQPQHFGDGTRLSIL.

This clonotype was seen repeatedly, ten times or more. The CDR3 DNA reads TGCGCCAGCAGCTTGGACAGTGAGCAGTTCTTC. This encodes CASSLDSEQFF. The rearrangement links TRBV5-1 to TRBJ2-1; D gene uncertain. The CDR3 length is 11 residues. Trimming left V 0 bases short and J 9 bases short, with 4 bases between. Looked up from germline, CDR1 is SGHRS and CDR2 is YFSETQ.

This clonotype was detected ten times or more. V and J are TRBV6-5 and TRBJ2-3; TRBD2 aligns across 8 bases. The CDR3 extends over 17 amino acids. CDR1 and CDR2 from the germline V gene are MNHEY and SVGAGI. With V trimmed by 2 bases and J by 8 bases, 15 bases remained unmatched. The CDR3: CASSYGAVGDGGGTQYF. The CDR3 DNA follows: TGTGCCAGCAGTTACGGAGCGGTCGGTGACGGGGGGGGTACGCAGTATTTT.

This clonotype was detected ten times or more. The rearrangement uses TRBV6-2 or TRBV6-3 and TRBJ2-1, with a weak D call TRBD1 (5 bases). V was cut by 3 bases and J by 12 bases, with 18 bases left in between. The CDR3 totals 14 residues. The germline V gene has CDR1 MNHEY and CDR2 SVGEGT. The DNA of the CDR3 is TGTGCCAGCAGTTATGCCCCCGACAGTGGCTGGCAGTTCTTC. The encoded protein is CASSYAPDSGWQFF.

This clonotype came up a few times. V is TRBV24-1 and J is TRBJ1-2; 7 bases are shared with TRBD1. Germline values: CDR1 KGHDR, CDR2 SFDVKD. The junction had 1 base not matched to a gene; V was cut back by 9 bases and J by 1 base. The CDR3 extends over 12 amino acids. The CDR3 loop reads CATRDSNYGYTF. The CDR3 nucleotides read TGTGCCACCCGGGACAGTAACTATGGCTACACCTTC.

This clonotype was found a few times. V and J are TRBV9 and TRBJ1-1; no clear D gene. The germline V gene has CDR1 SGDLS and CDR2 YYNGEE. The CDR3 consists of 14 residues. Trimming took 4 bases from V and 4 from J, leaving 14 bases between them. This CDR3 reads CASSPWRIVTEAFF. DNA for the CDR3: TGTGCCAGCAGCCCCTGGCGGATAGTCACTGAAGCTTTCTTT.

This clonotype appeared many times. The rearrangement joins TRBV3-1 to TRBJ1-2; D possibly corresponds to TRBD1 (6 bases). Germline lookup yields CDR1 LGHDT and CDR2 YNNKEL (reference sequence). CDR3 length: 17 residues. V was trimmed by 4 bases and J by 4 bases, leaving 22 bases between them. CDR3 in DNA: TGTGCCAGCAGCCGCCGATTGGGGGCGAACAAGGTCTATGGCTACACCTTC. This translates into CASSRRLGANKVYGYTF.

V and J are TRBV19 and TRBJ2-7; possible D gene TRBD2, 5 bases. This CDR3 comprises 18 residues. Trimming took 8 bases from V and 4 from J, leaving 30 bases between them. Germline V gene lookup returns CDR1 LNHDA and CDR2 SQIVND (reference sequence). CDR3 loop: CASGRIALTSDTHYEQYF. The CDR3 DNA reads TGTGCCAGTGGTAGGATAGCGCTTACCTCCGATACTCATTACGAGCAGTACTTC.

The J gene is TRBJ2-1, the V gene TRBV30, with 9 bases matching TRBD1. V lost 3 bases and J lost 5; bases outside the gene matches: 11. Germline V gene lookup returns CDR1 GTSNPN and CDR2 SVGIG (reference sequence). The CDR3 spans 16 residues. CDR3 coding DNA: TGTGCCTGGAGCGCTATACCGGGACAGGGACACAATGAGCAGTTCTTC. Its translation is CAWSAIPGQGHNEQFF.

V and J are TRBV19 and TRBJ2-3; TRBD2 might be the D (5 bases). The CDR3 consists of 15 residues. V lost 3 bases to trimming and J lost 5 bases, with 15 bases between them. Germline CDR1 reads LNHDA; CDR2 reads SQIVND (reference sequence). The CDR3 coding sequence is TGTGCCAGTAGTATGTACGGGATAGGTGGAGATACGCAGTATTTT. Its protein product is CASSMYGIGGDTQYF.

Remarks on this clonotype: A much more abundant neighbour one base away suggests this may be a read error. V gene TRBV30 combines with J gene TRBJ2-7; 12 bases align to TRBD2. CDR3 length: 18 amino acids. Germline V gene data show CDR1 as GTSNPN and CDR2 as SVGIG (reference sequence). This CDR3 is CAWSVGLAGQSSHYDQYF. The DNA for the CDR3 is TGTGCCTGGAGTGTTGGACTAGCGGGACAGTCCTCTCACTACGATCAGTACTTC.

In its sample, this clonotype was seen a few times. The genes are TRBV20-1 and TRBJ2-6; D uncertain. V was trimmed by 2 bases and J by 1 base, leaving 6 bases between them. Germline V gives CDR1 DFQATT, CDR2 SNEGSKA (reference sequence). This CDR3 has 14 residues. This CDR3 is CSARRFSGANVLTF. DNA for the CDR3: TGCAGTGCTAGAAGGTTTTCTGGGGCCAACGTCCTGACTTTC.

This clonotype was recorded many times. This chain connects TRBV2 to TRBJ2-3; D might be TRBD2 (5 bases). The germline V gene has CDR1 SNHLY and CDR2 FYNNEI. This CDR3 has 15 amino acids. The V and J ends lost 4 bases and 1 base respectively, with 12 bases between them. The CDR3 loop is CASSAGIRRTDTQYF. The DNA of the CDR3 is TGTGCCAGCAGTGCCGGGATCCGGCGCACAGATACGCAGTATTTT.

This chain connects TRBV9 to TRBJ2-1, with 7 bases lining up with TRBD1. Trimming cost V 1 base and J 7 bases; bases outside gene matches: 8. Germline lookup yields CDR1 SGDLS and CDR2 YYNGEE. The CDR3 consists of 15 residues. CDR3 DNA sequence: TGTGCCAGCAGCGTACGAGGGGGCGCCGGGAATGAGCAGTTCTTC. The encoded protein is CASSVRGGAGNEQFF.